The T cell receptor (beta chain) described here comes from a study of blood T cell repertoires in COVID-19. In the original analysis: Scientists estimated how many nucleated cells there were by amplifying reference gene primers. The protocol was immunoSEQ multiplex PCR, while the TCRdb copy is restricted to in-frame clones and leaves out a portion. That table supplies the V and J calls and clone size; D and trimming were determined from the DNA. The sample has about 190,000 clones; around 90% are singletons. The V and J ends lost 3 bases and 2 bases, in that order; junction bases with no gene match: 2. This CDR3 spans 15 amino acids. Germline CDR1 is LNHDA and CDR2 is SQIVND (reference sequence).

The chain links TRBV19 to TRBJ1-2; TRBD1 matches 11 bases. Material: peripheral blood. The receptor's source is a man aged 45-60 years with acute or convalescent COVID-19. In nucleotides, the CDR3 is TGTGCCAGTAGTATCCGGACAGGGGGCAACTATGGCTACACCTTC. It translates to CASSIRTGGNYGYTF.